These 17 T cell receptor beta chains were sequenced from one sample in a study of T cell responses to AZD1222 COVID-19 vaccine. Using immunoSEQ multiplex PCR, the repertoire was profiled, and TCRdb retains in-frame clones only, with some absent. The sample includes fewer than 200,000 clones, just under 90% of them seen just once. Sequences were derived from peripheral blood, sampled on day 0 of AZD1222 vaccination. The receptors originated from an adult in good health.

V is TRBV5-3 and J is TRBJ2-7; D is unresolved. TRBV5-3 is labeled an ORF, and its function is uncertain. V lost 1 base, J lost 9 bases, and 11 bases lay in between. This CDR3 spans 12 amino acids. The CDR3 protein is CARSLKYIVQYF. CDR3 sequence (DNA): TGTGCCAGAAGCTTGAAGTATATTGTGCAGTACTTC.

This chain joins TRBV5-4 and TRBJ1-3, with TRBD1 identical over 11 bases. This CDR3 has 17 amino acids. Germline CDR1 and CDR2: SGHNT and YYREEE (reference sequence). After removal of 4 bases from V and 4 bases from J, the junction contained 10 bases not matched to a gene. CDR3: CASSKGQGVMEGNTIYF. The CDR3 DNA follows: TGTGCCAGCAGCAAGGGACAGGGGGTGATGGAAGGAAACACCATATATTTT.

The chain links TRBV6-1 to TRBJ1-2; no firm D call. The ends were cut back, 0 bases at V and 4 bases at J, with 9 bases in the middle. CDR3 length: 14 amino acids. CDR1 MNHNS and CDR2 SASEGT come from the germline V gene. The chain's CDR3 is CASSEAMAGYGYTF. CDR3 coding DNA: TGTGCCAGCAGTGAAGCAATGGCAGGCTATGGCTACACCTTC.

The table lists this clone with a count of one. The J gene is TRBJ2-3, the V gene TRBV5-1; a possible D gene is TRBD2 (6 bases). Trimming cost V 5 bases and J 0 bases, with 13 bases left between them. CDR1 is SGHRS, CDR2 YFSETQ, per germline. This CDR3 comprises 15 residues. The CDR3 nucleotides read TGCGCCAGCAGTGCGGGACCAACTAGCACAGATACGCAGTATTTT. It translates to CASSAGPTSTDTQYF.

This CDR3 is CASSVGGSYNSPLHF. CDR3 nucleotides: TGTGCCAGCAGTGTTGGGGGATCGTATAATTCACCCCTCCACTTT. The chain uses TRBV27 and TRBJ1-6, with D tentatively TRBD1 (5 bases). Germline V gene data show CDR1 as MNHEY and CDR2 as SMNVEV (reference sequence). The V end was cut by 5 bases, the J end by 4 bases, with 12 bases between. This CDR3 region has 15 residues.

J is TRBJ2-7 and V is TRBV5-4; TRBD2 matches 9 bases. The CDR3 is 14 residues long. Germline V gene data show CDR1 as SGHNT and CDR2 as YYREEE (reference sequence). The trim removed 4 bases at V and 6 bases at J, leaving 8 bases unmatched. The chain's CDR3 is CASSPGASGVEQYF. DNA for the CDR3: TGTGCCAGCAGCCCTGGGGCTAGCGGGGTCGAGCAGTACTTC.

The genes are TRBV6-4 and TRBJ2-3; 11 nucleotides line up with TRBD2. V lost 5 bases to trimming and J lost 4 bases; unmatched junction nucleotides: 5. The CDR3 is 15 amino acids. Germline CDR1 and CDR2: MRHNA and SNTAGT. CDR3 loop: CASSNLAGGPDTQYF. CDR3 nucleotides: TGTGCCAGCAGTAACCTAGCGGGGGGTCCAGATACGCAGTATTTT.

V and J are TRBV7-9 and TRBJ2-1, with 7 bases fitting TRBD2. Germline trimming cut 2 bases from V and 5 bases from J; bases unmatched to any gene: 12. Per the germline V gene, CDR1 is SEHNR and CDR2 is FQNEAQ (reference sequence). CDR3 length: 17 amino acids. CDR3 residues: CASSLPPGRWEDNEQFF. For the CDR3, the DNA is TGTGCCAGCAGCTTACCTCCCGGGAGGTGGGAGGACAATGAGCAGTTCTTC. The whole variable domain, filled in from reference TRBV7-9 and TRBJ2-1, reads DTGVSQNPRHKITKRGQNVTFRCDPISEHNRLYWYRQTLGQGPEFLTYFQNEAQLEKSRLLSDRFSAERPKGSFSTLEIQRTEQGDSAMYLCASSLPPGRWEDNEQFFGPGTRLTVL.

The gene calls are TRBV6-5 and TRBJ1-2; 11 bases match TRBD1. Germline lookup yields CDR1 MNHEY and CDR2 SVGAGI. The junction had 5 bases not matched to a gene; V was cut back by 7 bases and J by 4 bases. The CDR3 spans 14 residues. CDR3 in DNA: TGTGCCAGCACCCGGACAGGGGGCTTCTATGGCTACACCTTC. Amino acids: CASTRTGGFYGYTF.

J is TRBJ2-4 and V is TRBV7-8, with 12 bases aligning to TRBD2. V trimming: 3 bases; J trimming: 6 bases; junction bases outside the gene matches: 9. Germline CDR1 and CDR2: SGHVS and FQNEAQ. CDR3 length: 17 residues. CDR3 nucleotide sequence: TGTGCCAGCAGCTTTACAGGACTAGCGGGGATAAGAAACATTCAGTACTTC. Its translation: CASSFTGLAGIRNIQYF.

The rearrangement uses TRBV5-1 and TRBJ1-2, with 7 bases aligning to TRBD1. J gave up 6 bases and V 4 bases, and 6 bases lay outside the gene matches. Germline values: CDR1 SGHRS, CDR2 YFSETQ. CDR3 length: 13 amino acids. CDR3: CASSPGQDDGYTF. In DNA form, the CDR3 reads TGCGCCAGCAGCCCCGGACAGGACGATGGCTACACCTTC.

V and J are TRBV27 and TRBJ2-7; D possibly matches TRBD1 or TRBD2 (5 bases each). The V gene lost 3 bases and the J gene lost 4 bases, with 10 bases spanning the gap. This CDR3 comprises 13 residues. Germline CDR1 reads MNHEY; CDR2 reads SMNVEV (reference sequence). The CDR3 is CASSLGPKYEQYF. In nucleotides, the CDR3 is TGTGCCAGCAGTTTGGGACCGAAGTACGAGCAGTACTTC.

This sequence joins TRBV30 and TRBJ1-2; 7 nucleotides align to TRBD1. Germline V CDR1 and CDR2: GTSNPN, SVGIG (reference sequence). J was trimmed by 6 bases and V by 3 bases; bases with no gene match: 7. The CDR3 length is 13 residues. The CDR3 coding sequence is TGTGCCTGGAGGCACTACAGGGGAGATGGCTACACCTTC. It encodes CAWRHYRGDGYTF.

This chain links TRBV6-1 with TRBJ1-1; D remains ambiguous. Deletions cut 2 bases from V and 3 bases from J, with 19 bases between. The V gene's germline CDR1 is MNHNS and CDR2 SASEGT. This CDR3 is built from 17 residues. The CDR3 region has the DNA TGTGCCAGCAGTGAAACTGCGTTTGGGGATGCATACACTGAAGCTTTCTTT. Translated, it gives CASSETAFGDAYTEAFF.

The CDR3 spells CASSWTSGNYNEQFF. DNA for the CDR3: TGTGCCAGCAGCTGGACTAGCGGGAACTACAATGAGCAGTTCTTC. This rearrangement joins TRBV7-3 to TRBJ2-1; 12 positions match TRBD2. The CDR3 is 15 residues long. Unmatched junction bases numbered 1, after V lost 4 bases and J lost 3 bases. Germline loops: CDR1 SGHTA, CDR2 FQGTGA.

This clone has just one count. J is TRBJ2-3 and V is TRBV5-1; the D is unclear. Per the germline V gene, CDR1 is SGHRS and CDR2 is YFSETQ. This CDR3 is 12 amino acids long. The V and J ends lost 4 bases and 2 bases respectively, with 5 bases between them. This chain's CDR3 is CASSLSTDTQYF. The CDR3 nucleotides read TGCGCCAGCAGCCTATCCACAGATACGCAGTATTTT.

The V gene is TRBV27, the J gene TRBJ1-4; no clear D. The CDR3 loop spans 11 amino acids. Germline CDR1 MNHEY, CDR2 SMNVEV (reference sequence). Trimming pared 5 bases from V and 5 bases from J, leaving 3 bases between. This chain's CDR3 is CASSKNEKLFF. As DNA, the CDR3 is TGTGCCAGCAGTAAGAATGAAAAACTGTTTTTT.